The 20 T cell receptor beta chains below come from one sample, sequenced in a study of T cells in Graves' hyperthyroidism and ophthalmopathy. The source material, RNA transcripts, was used to amplify TCR beta CDR3 regions. An initial round of RT-PCR targeting the TCR CDR3 relied on the HTBI primer set. TCRdb re-analysed the multiplex PCR reads in MiXCR, keeping a single row per CDR3 protein. This table has hundreds of thousands of distinct CDR3 sequences, less than 20% appearing once. The sample consisted of blood. The origin of the receptors is a man aged 35-49 years with Graves' ophthalmopathy.

A few counts support this clonotype. The chain links TRBV19 to TRBJ1-1; D is ambiguous. The germline V gene encodes CDR1 LNHDA and CDR2 SQIVND (reference sequence). The CDR3 length is 14 residues. Trimming shortened V by 5 bases and J by 3 bases, and 13 bases separated the two germline ends. The CDR3 reads CASSHSVGHTEAFF. In DNA, the CDR3 is TGTGCCAGTAGTCACTCAGTCGGCCACACTGAAGCTTTCTTT.

This clonotype was seen ten or more times. V gene TRBV7-2 combines with J gene TRBJ2-5; D unclear. The germline V gene encodes CDR1 SGHTA and CDR2 FQGNSA. The ends were cut back, 0 bases at V and 4 bases at J, with 12 bases in the middle. This CDR3 has 15 amino acids. CDR3 region: CASSLAATDRETQYF. DNA for the CDR3: TGTGCCAGCAGCTTAGCGGCAACTGATCGAGAGACCCAGTACTTC. The whole variable domain, remainder taken from reference TRBV7-2 and TRBJ2-5, is GAGVSQSPSNKVTEKGKDVELRCDPISGHTALYWYRQSLGQGLEFLIYFQGNSAPDKSGLPSDRFSAERTGGSVSTLTIQRTQQEDSAVYLCASSLAATDRETQYFGPGTRLLVL.

The sample holds a few counts of this clonotype. The rearrangement joins TRBV19 to TRBJ2-7, with 12 positions matching TRBD1. V dropped 7 bases and J dropped 6; count of bases not matched to a gene: 4. The CDR3 has 13 residues. Germline CDR1 is LNHDA and CDR2 is SQIVND (reference sequence). CDR3 nucleotide sequence: TGTGCCAGTACCGGGACAGGGGGCGGCGAGCAGTACTTC. This gives the protein CASTGTGGGEQYF. The entire variable domain, with the rest obtained from reference TRBV19 and TRBJ2-7, is as follows: DGGITQSPKYLFRKEGQNVTLSCEQNLNHDAMYWYRQDPGQGLRLIYYSQIVNDFQKGDIAEGYSVSREKKESFPLTVTSAQKNPTAFYLCASTGTGGGEQYFGPGTRLTVT.

This clonotype appeared many times. The chain has TRBV3-1 and TRBJ2-7; TRBD2 matches 12 bases. The V gene end was trimmed by 0 bases and the J gene end by 0 bases; junction bases not matched to a gene: 6. Looked up from germline, CDR1 is LGHDT and CDR2 is YNNKEL (reference sequence). The CDR3 consists of 18 residues. The CDR3, as DNA: TGTGCCAGCAGCCAAGACCCCTGGACTAGCGGGAACTCCTACGAGCAGTACTTC. It translates to CASSQDPWTSGNSYEQYF.

In this sample, this clonotype turned up many times. The chain couples TRBV12-3 or TRBV12-4 to TRBJ1-5; 8 positions match TRBD1. The CDR3 runs to 14 residues. The V segment lost 5 bases and the J segment 4 bases; nucleotides outside the gene matches: 4. The CDR3 DNA reads TGTGCCAGCAGTGGACAGGGTGGGAATCAGCCCCAGCATTTT. It is translated as CASSGQGGNQPQHF.

This chain uses TRBV27 with TRBJ2-2; unclear D gene. Germline assignment: CDR1 MNHEY and CDR2 SMNVEV (reference sequence). The CDR3 is 13 amino acids. V was cut by 0 bases and J by 3 bases, with 2 bases left in between. CDR3 sequence: CASSLSDTGELFF. The CDR3 nucleotides read TGTGCCAGCAGTTTATCGGACACCGGGGAGCTGTTTTTT.

There are a few counts of this clonotype. The genes are TRBV27 and TRBJ2-3; 12 bases are a match to TRBD2. Germline trimming cut 6 bases from V and 1 base from J; bases unmatched to any gene: 5. The CDR3 runs 16 residues. CDR1 and CDR2 from the germline V gene are MNHEY and SMNVEV (reference sequence). The CDR3 nucleotides read TGTGCCAGCAGCCAGACTAGCGGGGGTCGCACAGATACGCAGTATTTT. Its protein product is CASSQTSGGRTDTQYF.

The J gene is TRBJ2-2, the V gene TRBV20-1; D is unclear. V lost 3 bases and J lost 3, with 5 bases in between. The CDR3 runs to 12 residues. Germline CDR1 DFQATT, CDR2 SNEGSKA (reference sequence). CDR3 amino acids: CSASSDTGELFF. CDR3 nucleotides: TGCAGTGCTAGTTCAGACACCGGGGAGCTGTTTTTT.

The CDR3 is CASSPPRDLSYEQYF. CDR3 coding DNA: TGTGCCAGCAGTCCTCCCAGGGACCTCTCCTACGAGCAGTACTTC. This rearrangement joins TRBV7-9 to TRBJ2-7; D tentatively reads TRBD1 or TRBD2 (5 bases each). V lost 6 bases and J lost 0, with 15 bases in between. The CDR3 is 15 residues long. CDR1 and CDR2 from the germline V gene are SEHNR and FQNEAQ (reference sequence).

This clonotype was detected ten times or more. The V call is TRBV3-1, the J call TRBJ1-1, with 7 positions matching TRBD1. Germline values: CDR1 LGHDT, CDR2 YNNKEL (reference sequence). J was trimmed by 6 bases and V by 4 bases; bases with no gene match: 8. The CDR3 covers 14 residues. This CDR3 is CASSPRTGGSEAFF. CDR3 bases: TGTGCCAGCAGCCCCCGGACAGGAGGATCTGAAGCTTTCTTT.

This clonotype was seen repeatedly, ten times or more. The chain combines TRBV6-1 with TRBJ2-5; D remains unclear. Per the germline V gene, CDR1 is MNHNS and CDR2 is SASEGT. V lost 7 bases and J lost 5, with 8 bases in between. This CDR3 comprises 11 residues. CDR3: CASNLWETQYF. The CDR3 DNA follows: TGTGCCAGCAACCTATGGGAGACCCAGTACTTC.

This clonotype was recorded a few times. The chain carries TRBV27 and TRBJ1-1; no firm D call. The CDR3 is made up of 12 amino acids. CDR1 is MNHEY and CDR2 is SMNVEV in the germline V gene (reference sequence). The ends were cut back, 8 bases at V and 4 bases at J, with 11 bases in the middle. The CDR3 is CASEGFGTEAFF. CDR3 DNA sequence: TGTGCCAGCGAGGGCTTTGGCACTGAAGCTTTCTTT.

This clonotype appeared many times. J is TRBJ2-7 and V is TRBV18; 8 bases line up with TRBD1. This CDR3 spans 14 amino acids. From germline, CDR1 is KGHSH and CDR2 LQKENI. The V and J ends lost 4 bases and 5 bases, in that order; junction bases with no gene match: 7. DNA for the CDR3: TGTGCCAGCTCACGGACCCAGGGGGCCAACGAGCAGTACTTC. Translating gives CASSRTQGANEQYF.

This rearrangement joins TRBV3-1 to TRBJ2-3; D remains unclear. Germline assignment: CDR1 LGHDT and CDR2 YNNKEL (reference sequence). The CDR3 consists of 14 residues. Trimming stripped 1 base from V and 4 bases from J, with 9 bases between. The DNA for the CDR3 is TGTGCCAGCAGCCAAGGAGAGCCCCCAGATACGCAGTATTTT. It translates to CASSQGEPPDTQYF.

This clonotype came up many times. V gene TRBV7-2 combines with J gene TRBJ1-2; TRBD1 matches 9 bases. V lost 5 bases, J lost 7 bases, and 5 bases stayed unmatched. The CDR3 length is 13 residues. Germline loops: CDR1 SGHTA, CDR2 FQGNSA. The CDR3, as DNA: TGTGCCAGCAGCCCGGGACAGGGAATTGGCTACACCTTC. Translation gives CASSPGQGIGYTF.

This clonotype appeared many times. The chain joins TRBV5-5 to TRBJ2-7; D remains unclear. The CDR3 runs 14 residues. CDR1 SGHKS and CDR2 YYEKEE come from the germline V gene (reference sequence). V was trimmed by 4 bases and J by 0 bases, leaving 11 bases between them. CDR3 nucleotides: TGTGCCAGCAGCCTGGATGGACCCTCCTACGAGCAGTACTTC. Protein product: CASSLDGPSYEQYF.

This clonotype was observed at least ten times. The CDR3 spells CASSKFGAGARNTEAFF. CDR3 coding DNA: TGTGCCAGCAGCAAATTCGGGGCAGGGGCTAGGAACACTGAAGCTTTCTTT. V gene TRBV28 combines with J gene TRBJ1-1; TRBD1 is a possible D gene (6 bases). The CDR3 has 17 residues. The germline V gene encodes CDR1 MDHEN and CDR2 SYDVKM. V lost 6 bases, J lost 1 base, and 21 bases lay in between.

In this sample, this clonotype turned up a few times. V usage is TRBV28 and J usage is TRBJ2-7, with D unclear. V lost 6 bases and J 1 base, leaving 13 bases between the germline ends. The CDR3 totals 14 residues. Germline CDR1 reads MDHEN; CDR2 reads SYDVKM. The chain's CDR3 is CASRSIDSSYEQYF. DNA of the CDR3: TGTGCCAGCAGGTCTATAGATTCTTCCTACGAGCAGTACTTC.

This chain joins TRBV6-1 and TRBJ1-5; D gene unclear. Germline CDR1 is MNHNS and CDR2 is SASEGT. V lost 8 bases to trimming and J lost 1 base, with 15 bases between them. The CDR3 covers 15 residues. The CDR3 DNA follows: TGTGCCAGCCGTCTTGACCCCATAAGCAATCAGCCCCAGCATTTT. Encoded protein: CASRLDPISNQPQHF.

V usage is TRBV20-1 and J usage is TRBJ2-7, with 9 bases matching TRBD2. The CDR3 runs to 15 residues. Per the germline V gene, CDR1 is DFQATT and CDR2 is SNEGSKA (reference sequence). V dropped 3 bases and J dropped 0; count of bases not matched to a gene: 6. CDR3 region: CSASMREGLSYEQYF. CDR3 DNA: TGCAGTGCTAGCATGCGGGAGGGCCTCTCCTACGAGCAGTACTTC.